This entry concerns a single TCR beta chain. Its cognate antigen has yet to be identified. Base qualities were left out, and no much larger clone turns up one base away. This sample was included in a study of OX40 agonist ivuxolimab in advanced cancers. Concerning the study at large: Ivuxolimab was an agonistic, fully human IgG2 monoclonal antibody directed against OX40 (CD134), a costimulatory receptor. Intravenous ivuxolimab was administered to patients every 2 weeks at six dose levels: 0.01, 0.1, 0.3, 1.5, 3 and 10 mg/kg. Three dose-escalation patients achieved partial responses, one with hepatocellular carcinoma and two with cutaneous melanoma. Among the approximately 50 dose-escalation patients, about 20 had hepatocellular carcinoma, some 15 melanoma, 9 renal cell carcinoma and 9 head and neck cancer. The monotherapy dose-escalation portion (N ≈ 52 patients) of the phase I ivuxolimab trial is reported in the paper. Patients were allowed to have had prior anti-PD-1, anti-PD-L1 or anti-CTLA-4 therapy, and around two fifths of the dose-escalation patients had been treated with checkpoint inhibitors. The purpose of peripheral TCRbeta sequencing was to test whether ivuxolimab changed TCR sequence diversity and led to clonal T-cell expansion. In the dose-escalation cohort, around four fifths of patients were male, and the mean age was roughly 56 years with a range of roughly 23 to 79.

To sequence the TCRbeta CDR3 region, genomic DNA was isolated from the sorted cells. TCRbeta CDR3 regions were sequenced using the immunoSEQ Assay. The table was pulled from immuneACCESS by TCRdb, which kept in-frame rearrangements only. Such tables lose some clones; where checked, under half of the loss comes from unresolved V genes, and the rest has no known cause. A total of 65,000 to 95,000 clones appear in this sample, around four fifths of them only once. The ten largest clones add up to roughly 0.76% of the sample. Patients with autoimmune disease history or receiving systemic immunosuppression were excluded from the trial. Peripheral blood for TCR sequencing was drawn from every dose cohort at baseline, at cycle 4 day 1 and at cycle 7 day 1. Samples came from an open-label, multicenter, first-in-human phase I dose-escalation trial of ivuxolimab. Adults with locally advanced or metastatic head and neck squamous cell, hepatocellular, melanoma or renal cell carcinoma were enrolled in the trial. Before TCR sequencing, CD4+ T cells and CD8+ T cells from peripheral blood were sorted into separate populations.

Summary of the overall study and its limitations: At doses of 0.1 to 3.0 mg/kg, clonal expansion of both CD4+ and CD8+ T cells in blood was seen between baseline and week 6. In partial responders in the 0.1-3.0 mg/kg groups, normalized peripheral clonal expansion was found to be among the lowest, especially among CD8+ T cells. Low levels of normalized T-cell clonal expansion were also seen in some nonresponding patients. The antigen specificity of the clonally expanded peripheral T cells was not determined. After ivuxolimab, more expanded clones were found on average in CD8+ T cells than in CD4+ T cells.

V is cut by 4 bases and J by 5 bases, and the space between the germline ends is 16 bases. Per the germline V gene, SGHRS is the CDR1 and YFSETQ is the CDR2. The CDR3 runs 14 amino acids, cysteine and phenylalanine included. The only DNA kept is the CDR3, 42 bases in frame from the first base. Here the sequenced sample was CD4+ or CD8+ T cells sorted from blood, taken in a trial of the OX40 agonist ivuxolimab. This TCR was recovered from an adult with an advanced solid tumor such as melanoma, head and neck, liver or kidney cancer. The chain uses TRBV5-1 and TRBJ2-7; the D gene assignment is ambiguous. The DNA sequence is TGCGCCAGCAGCCCCGGCCTTACTCGGGACGAGCAGTACTTC. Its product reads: CASSPGLTRDEQYF.